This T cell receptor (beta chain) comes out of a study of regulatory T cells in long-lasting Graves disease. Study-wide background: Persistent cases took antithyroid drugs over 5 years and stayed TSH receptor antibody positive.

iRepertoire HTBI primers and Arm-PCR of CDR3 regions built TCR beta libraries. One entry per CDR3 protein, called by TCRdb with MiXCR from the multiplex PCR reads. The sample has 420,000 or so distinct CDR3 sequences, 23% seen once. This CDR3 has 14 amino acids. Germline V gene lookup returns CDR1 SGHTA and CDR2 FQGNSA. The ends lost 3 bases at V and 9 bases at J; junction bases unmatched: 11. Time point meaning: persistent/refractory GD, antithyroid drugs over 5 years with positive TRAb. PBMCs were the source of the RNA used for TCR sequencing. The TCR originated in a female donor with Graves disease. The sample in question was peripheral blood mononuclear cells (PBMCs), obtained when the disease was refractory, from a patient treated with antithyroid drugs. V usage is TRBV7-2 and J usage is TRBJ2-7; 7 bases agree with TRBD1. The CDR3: CASSFPGGRRRQYF. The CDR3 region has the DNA TGTGCCAGCAGCTTCCCAGGGGGTCGGCGCAGGCAGTACTTC.